One sample yielded the 29 T cell receptor beta chains listed below, sequenced in a study of shared clonotypes between healthy human individuals. Here immunoSEQ multiplex PCR was the method, and the copy in TCRdb shows in-frame clones only, minus some. The table includes roughly 410,000 clones, roughly 96% detected once. Sequenced input: memory CD8+ T cells sorted from blood. Subset defined: CD45RO+ cells pooled with CCR7-negative TemRA cells. These receptors came from a man younger than 40 in good health.

CDR3: CASGQGIVYEQYF. The CDR3 coding sequence is TGTGCCAGTGGACAGGGAATAGTCTACGAGCAGTACTTC. The chain recombines TRBV2 with TRBJ2-7, with 8 bases lining up with TRBD1. V was clipped by 9 bases and J by 3 bases; unmatched bases: 7. This CDR3 has 13 amino acids. The germline V gene encodes CDR1 SNHLY and CDR2 FYNNEI.

V gene TRBV28 combines with J gene TRBJ1-5, with TRBD1 identical over 7 bases. CDR1 is MDHEN, CDR2 SYDVKM, per germline. The CDR3 has 14 amino acids. Trimming cost V 6 bases and J 6 bases; bases outside gene matches: 8. The DNA of the CDR3 is TGTGCCAGCAGCCCCCGACAGGGAGGTCAGCCCCAGCATTTT. This gives the protein CASSPRQGGQPQHF.

This rearrangement joins TRBV4-2 to TRBJ1-3; possible D gene TRBD1, 6 bases. CDR1 and CDR2 (germline): LGHNA, YNFKEQ. The CDR3 is 16 residues long. V lost 4 bases and J lost 4, with 17 bases in between. For the CDR3, the DNA is TGTGCCAGCAGCCGAGATGCCCGGGGGACAGGAAACACCATATATTTT. Its translation: CASSRDARGTGNTIYF.

The V gene is TRBV19, the J gene TRBJ2-3; the match to TRBD2 covers 7 bases. The CDR3 runs to 15 residues. Germline CDR1 LNHDA, CDR2 SQIVND (reference sequence). The V segment lost 5 bases and the J segment 1 base; nucleotides outside the gene matches: 6. The CDR3 region has the DNA TGTGCCAGTAGTTCCGGGACTAAGGGCACAGATACGCAGTATTTT. Translated: CASSSGTKGTDTQYF.

This chain joins TRBV29-1 and TRBJ2-7, with a tentative D call TRBD2 (6 bases). CDR3 length equals 14 residues. Trimming took off 4 bases at V and 5 bases at J, with 18 bases between the two ends. Germline V gene data show CDR1 as SQVTM and CDR2 as ANQGSEA. The CDR3 here is CSVAPGVVWDEQYF. In nucleotides, the CDR3 is TGCAGCGTTGCTCCGGGAGTGGTGTGGGACGAGCAGTACTTC.

The rearrangement joins TRBV7-2 to TRBJ1-1, with D perhaps TRBD1 (5 bases). CDR3 length: 13 residues. Trimming stripped 2 bases from V and 5 bases from J, with 9 bases between. Germline CDR1 and CDR2: SGHTA and FQGNSA. The CDR3 DNA reads as TGTGCCAGCAGCTTAAGGGGAGGGACTGAAGCTTTCTTT. It translates to CASSLRGGTEAFF.

The chain uses TRBV28 and TRBJ2-3; D is unclear. Germline-derived CDR1 and CDR2 are MDHEN and SYDVKM. The CDR3 has 12 residues. V lost 4 bases and J 8 bases, leaving 10 bases between the germline ends. The CDR3 region is CASSSGRATQYF. The DNA for the CDR3 is TGTGCCAGCAGTTCTGGCCGGGCTACGCAGTATTTT. The full variable domain, completed using reference TRBV28 and TRBJ2-3, is DVKVTQSSRYLVKRTGEKVFLECVQDMDHENMFWYRQDPGLGLRLIYFSYDVKMKEKGDIPEGYSVSREKKERFSLILESASTNQTSMYLCASSSGRATQYFGPGTRLTVL.

The V gene is TRBV19, the J gene TRBJ1-1, with D unclear. From germline, CDR1 is LNHDA and CDR2 SQIVND (reference sequence). V was cut by 3 bases and J by 4 bases, with 9 bases left in between. This CDR3 has 13 amino acids. The CDR3 nucleotides are TGTGCCAGTAGTATGTCAATTCGCACTGAAGCTTTCTTT. Amino acid sequence: CASSMSIRTEAFF.

The CDR3 DNA is TGTGCCAGCAGCCGACAACGAGATACGCAGTATTTT. Its protein is CASSRQRDTQYF. The gene calls are TRBV7-9 and TRBJ2-3; D not certain. V lost 5 bases and J 5 bases, leaving 8 bases between the germline ends. Germline CDR1 SEHNR, CDR2 FQNEAQ (reference sequence). The CDR3 contains 12 residues.

The chain combines TRBV19 with TRBJ2-7; D is unresolved. The CDR3 totals 15 residues. From germline, CDR1 is LNHDA and CDR2 SQIVND (reference sequence). V was clipped by 3 bases and J by 7 bases, with 19 bases between them. The CDR3 protein is CASSISNSMLREQYF. In DNA, the CDR3 is TGTGCCAGTAGTATCTCGAATTCAATGCTGAGGGAGCAGTACTTC.

The chain joins TRBV4-2 to TRBJ1-3; tentative D call: TRBD1 (6 bases). CDR1 and CDR2 (germline): LGHNA, YNFKEQ. The CDR3 is 18 amino acids. V lost 1 base to trimming and J lost 0 bases, with 16 bases between them. Written as DNA, the CDR3 is TGTGCCAGCAGCCAAGTGGGACACTCCCAACACTCTGGAAACACCATATATTTT. Its translation is CASSQVGHSQHSGNTIYF.

The rearrangement links TRBV5-1 to TRBJ2-1; 13 bases agree with TRBD2. V lost 4 bases and J lost 7; bases outside the gene matches: 5. CDR3 length equals 15 residues. The V gene's germline CDR1 is SGHRS and CDR2 YFSETQ. This CDR3 reads CASSRTSGSGNEQFF. CDR3 DNA: TGCGCCAGCAGCCGGACTAGCGGGAGCGGGAATGAGCAGTTCTTC.

The chain recombines TRBV19 with TRBJ2-2; 7 bases are a match to TRBD2. This CDR3 spans 17 amino acids. Germline trimming cut 7 bases from V and 0 bases from J; bases unmatched to any gene: 11. The germline V gene encodes CDR1 LNHDA and CDR2 SQIVND (reference sequence). CDR3 nucleotide sequence: TGTGCCAGTACGCCGTTGCGGGGGAGCTCGAACACCGGGGAGCTGTTTTTT. The encoded protein is CASTPLRGSSNTGELFF.

V gene TRBV11-2 combines with J gene TRBJ2-2; a possible D gene is TRBD1 (5 bases). Germline CDR1 and CDR2: SGHAT and FQNNGV. The CDR3 has 16 residues. V lost 5 bases and J lost 0, with 13 bases in between. This CDR3 reads CASSLWAQANTGELFF. The DNA for the CDR3 is TGTGCCAGCAGCCTTTGGGCACAGGCGAACACCGGGGAGCTGTTTTTT.

CDR3 sequence (DNA): TGTGCCAGCAGTGGACTAGCCGACGGGACCCAGTACTTC. This sequence encodes CASSGLADGTQYF. The rearrangement joins TRBV2 to TRBJ2-5, with 7 bases aligning to TRBD2. Germline-derived CDR1 and CDR2 are SNHLY and FYNNEI. V dropped 4 bases and J dropped 7; count of bases not matched to a gene: 6. The CDR3 covers 13 residues. Filled out from reference TRBV2 and TRBJ2-5, the complete variable domain reads EPEVTQTPSHQVTQMGQEVILRCVPISNHLYFYWYRQILGQKVEFLVSFYNNEISEKSEIFDDQFSVERPDGSNFTLKIRSTKLEDSAMYFCASSGLADGTQYFGPGTRLLVL.

The chain employs TRBV10-3 and TRBJ2-1; tentative D call: TRBD1 (5 bases). CDR3 length equals 13 residues. V was clipped by 0 bases and J by 5 bases, with 5 bases between them. Looked up from germline, CDR1 is ENHRY and CDR2 is SYGVKD. CDR3 residues: CAISESTDNEQFF. CDR3 DNA sequence: TGTGCCATCAGTGAGTCGACAGACAATGAGCAGTTCTTC.

The rearrangement uses TRBV9 and TRBJ2-7; D is possibly TRBD2 (7 bases). Per germline, CDR1 SGDLS and CDR2 YYNGEE. The CDR3 loop spans 19 amino acids. Between the trimmed V and J ends, which lost 4 bases and 4 bases, there was a span of 30 bases. The CDR3 DNA follows: TGTGCCAGCAGCCCATTAGGGGACAATAAGCGGGGAGCACCATACGAGCAGTACTTC. Residues: CASSPLGDNKRGAPYEQYF.

V and J are TRBV7-9 and TRBJ1-5, with 8 bases aligning to TRBD1. V shed 3 bases, J shed 2 bases, and the junction held 6 bases outside the gene matches. Germline V gene sequence: CDR1 SEHNR, CDR2 FQNEAQ (reference sequence). This CDR3 has 16 amino acids. The CDR3 nucleotides are TGTGCCAGCAGCTTCGGACAGGGTACAGGCAATCAGCCCCAGCATTTT. It specifies CASSFGQGTGNQPQHF.

The V gene is TRBV5-1, the J gene TRBJ2-7; 7 bases map to TRBD1. Germline trimming cut 4 bases from V and 0 bases from J; bases unmatched to any gene: 10. The germline CDR1 and CDR2 sequences are SGHRS and YFSETQ. The CDR3 extends over 16 amino acids. The DNA of the CDR3 is TGCGCCAGCAGCCTTAGTGACAGGGCCGACTCCTACGAGCAGTACTTC. Encoded protein: CASSLSDRADSYEQYF.

As for this clone: The same CDR3 also results from other DNA sequences found in this sample. V usage is TRBV5-1 and J usage is TRBJ1-2; no reliable D call. Germline CDR1 SGHRS, CDR2 YFSETQ. Trimming removed 2 bases at V and 0 bases at J, with 5 bases between. The CDR3 has 13 residues. This chain's CDR3 is CASSFTANYGYTF. CDR3 nucleotide sequence: TGCGCCAGCAGCTTCACGGCTAACTATGGCTACACCTTC.

This chain uses TRBV6-6 with TRBJ2-1, with 9 bases matching TRBD2. Germline values: CDR1 MNHNY, CDR2 SVGAGI (reference sequence). The CDR3 length is 15 residues. J was trimmed by 5 bases and V by 6 bases; bases with no gene match: 8. CDR3 sequence reads: CASSHRLAEDNEQFF. CDR3 bases: TGTGCCAGCAGCCACCGACTAGCGGAAGACAATGAGCAGTTCTTC.

The sample holds one count of this clone. J is TRBJ2-5 and V is TRBV10-2; 11 bases agree with TRBD2. With 6 bases clipped from V and 5 bases from J, the junction kept 5 bases outside the gene matches. The CDR3 covers 14 residues. CDR1 and CDR2 from the germline V gene are WSHSY and SAAADI. This CDR3 reads CASRIAGGGETQYF. The CDR3, as DNA: TGCGCCAGCAGAATAGCGGGAGGGGGGGAGACCCAGTACTTC.

The chain employs TRBV5-8 and TRBJ2-5; no clear D. The germline CDR1 and CDR2 sequences are SGHTS and YDEGEE. Trimming took off 0 bases at V and 5 bases at J, with 14 bases between the two ends. The CDR3 is 15 amino acids. Written as DNA, the CDR3 is TGTGCCAGCAGCTTGGGTTTATGGGATTCGGAGACCCAGTACTTC. It yields the protein CASSLGLWDSETQYF.

This chain joins TRBV9 and TRBJ2-1; the D gene is possibly TRBD2 (5 bases). The germline V gene encodes CDR1 SGDLS and CDR2 YYNGEE. CDR3 length equals 14 residues. Trimming cost V 3 bases and J 7 bases, with 14 bases left between them. CDR3 coding DNA: TGTGCCAGCAGCGCCCACGTCGGCGGGAATGAGCAGTTCTTC. Translation gives CASSAHVGGNEQFF.

The V and J genes are TRBV5-4 and TRBJ2-7; possible D gene TRBD1, 7 bases. V was shortened by 2 bases and J by 3 bases, with 12 bases between the two germline ends. Germline V gives CDR1 SGHNT, CDR2 YYREEE (reference sequence). This CDR3 comprises 14 residues. CDR3 bases: TGTGCCAGCAGCTTAGGGCAGGGGGGCTACGAGCAGTACTTC. Its protein product is CASSLGQGGYEQYF.

The chain is built from TRBV5-1 and TRBJ2-5; D assignment may be TRBD1 or TRBD2 (5 bases each). There are 16 residues in the CDR3. The germline CDR1 and CDR2 sequences are SGHRS and YFSETQ. The germline V and J ends were trimmed by 3 bases and 1 base, with 16 bases remaining between them. The DNA of the CDR3 is TGCGCCAGCAGCTGCACCCCGAGGGGCGGCCAAGAGACCCAGTACTTC. This sequence encodes CASSCTPRGGQETQYF.

This clone was seen a single time. The chain couples TRBV19 to TRBJ2-1; D possibly corresponds to TRBD2 (6 bases). Trimming cost V 1 base and J 2 bases, with 12 bases left between them. CDR3 length: 16 residues. Germline V lookup: CDR1 LNHDA, CDR2 SQIVND (reference sequence). CDR3 in amino acids: CASSIAQAGPYNEQFF. The CDR3 bases are TGTGCCAGTAGTATAGCCCAAGCGGGTCCCTACAATGAGCAGTTCTTC.

CDR3 in amino acids: CASSRGSRNTGELFF. Here the CDR3 DNA reads TGTGCCAGCAGTCGCGGTTCTAGAAACACCGGGGAGCTGTTTTTT. This sequence joins TRBV6-6 and TRBJ2-2, with no clear D. V lost 5 bases to trimming and J lost 2 bases, with 12 bases between them. This CDR3 is 15 amino acids long. In germline, CDR1 is MNHNY, CDR2 SVGAGI (reference sequence).

The chain joins TRBV30 to TRBJ2-4, with D possibly matching TRBD1 (6 bases). The CDR3 length is 14 residues. The germline V gene has CDR1 GTSNPN and CDR2 SVGIG (reference sequence). The V and J ends lost 2 bases and 0 bases respectively, with 8 bases between them. Here the CDR3 DNA reads TGTGCCTGGAGTTTCAGGGGAGCCAAAAACATTCAGTACTTC. Its translation is CAWSFRGAKNIQYF.